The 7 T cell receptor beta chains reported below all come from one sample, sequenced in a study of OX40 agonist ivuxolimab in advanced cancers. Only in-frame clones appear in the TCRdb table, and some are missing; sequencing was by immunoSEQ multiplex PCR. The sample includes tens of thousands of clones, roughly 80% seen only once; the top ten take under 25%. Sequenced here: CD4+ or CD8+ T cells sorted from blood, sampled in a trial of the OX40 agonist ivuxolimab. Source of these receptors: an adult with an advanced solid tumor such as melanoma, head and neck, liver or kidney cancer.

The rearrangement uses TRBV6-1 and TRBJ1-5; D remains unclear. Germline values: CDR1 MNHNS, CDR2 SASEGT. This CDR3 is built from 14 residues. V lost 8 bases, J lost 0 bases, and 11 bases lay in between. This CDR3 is CASGREGSNQPQHF. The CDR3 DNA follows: TGTGCCAGCGGTCGAGAGGGTAGCAATCAGCCCCAGCATTTT.

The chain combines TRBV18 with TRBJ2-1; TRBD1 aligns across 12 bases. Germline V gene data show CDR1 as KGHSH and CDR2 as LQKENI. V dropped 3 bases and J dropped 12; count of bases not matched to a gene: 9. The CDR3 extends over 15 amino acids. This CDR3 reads CASSPPGQGALGQFF. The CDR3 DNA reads TGTGCCAGCTCACCCCCGGGACAGGGGGCGCTGGGGCAGTTCTTC. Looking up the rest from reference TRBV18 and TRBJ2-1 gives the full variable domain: NAGVMQNPRHLVRRRGQEARLRCSPMKGHSHVYWYRQLPEEGLKFMVYLQKENIIDESGMPKERFSAEFPKEGPSILRIQQVVRGDSAAYFCASSPPGQGALGQFFGPGTRLTVL.

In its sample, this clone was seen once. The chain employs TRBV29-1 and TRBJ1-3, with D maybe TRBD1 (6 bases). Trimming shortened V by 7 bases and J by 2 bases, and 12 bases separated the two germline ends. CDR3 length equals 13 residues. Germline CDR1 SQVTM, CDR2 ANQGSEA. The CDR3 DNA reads TGCAGCGGTATACAGGGACCTGGAAACACCATATATTTT. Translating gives CSGIQGPGNTIYF.

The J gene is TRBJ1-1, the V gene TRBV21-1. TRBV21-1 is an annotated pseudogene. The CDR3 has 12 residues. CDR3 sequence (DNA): TGTGCCAGCAGCAAAGGGGGGGCTGAAGCTTTCTTT. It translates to CASSKGGAEAFF.

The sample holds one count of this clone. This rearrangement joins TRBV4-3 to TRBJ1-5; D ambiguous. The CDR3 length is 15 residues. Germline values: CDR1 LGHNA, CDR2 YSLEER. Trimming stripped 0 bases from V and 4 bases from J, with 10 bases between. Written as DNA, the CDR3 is TGCGCCAGCAGCCAAGATCGGGGTAGGAATCAGCCCCAGCATTTT. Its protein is CASSQDRGRNQPQHF.

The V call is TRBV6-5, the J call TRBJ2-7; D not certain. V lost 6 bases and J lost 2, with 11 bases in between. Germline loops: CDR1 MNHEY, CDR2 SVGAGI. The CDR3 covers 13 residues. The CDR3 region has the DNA TGTGCCAGCAGAAAGCTGACAACCTACGAGCAGTACTTC. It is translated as CASRKLTTYEQYF.

The CDR3 loop reads CASSLDLGLFTEAFF. The CDR3 DNA follows: TGTGCCAGCAGCTTGGACCTGGGGTTATTCACTGAAGCTTTCTTT. The V call is TRBV5-5, the J call TRBJ1-1; D is unresolved. V shed 0 bases and J shed 4 bases, with 13 bases lying between them. Germline lookup yields CDR1 SGHKS and CDR2 YYEKEE (reference sequence). The CDR3 consists of 15 residues.